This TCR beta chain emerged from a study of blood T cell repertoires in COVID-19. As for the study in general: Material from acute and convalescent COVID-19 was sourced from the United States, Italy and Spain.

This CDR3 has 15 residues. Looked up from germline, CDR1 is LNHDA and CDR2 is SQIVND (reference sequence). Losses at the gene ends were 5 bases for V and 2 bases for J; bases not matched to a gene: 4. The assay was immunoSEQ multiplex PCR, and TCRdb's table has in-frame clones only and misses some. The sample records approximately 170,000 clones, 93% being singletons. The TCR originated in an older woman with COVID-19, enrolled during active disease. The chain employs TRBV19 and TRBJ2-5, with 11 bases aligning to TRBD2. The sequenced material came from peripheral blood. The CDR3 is CASSLLAGEQETQYF. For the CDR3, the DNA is TGTGCCAGTAGTCTACTAGCGGGGGAGCAAGAGACCCAGTACTTC.